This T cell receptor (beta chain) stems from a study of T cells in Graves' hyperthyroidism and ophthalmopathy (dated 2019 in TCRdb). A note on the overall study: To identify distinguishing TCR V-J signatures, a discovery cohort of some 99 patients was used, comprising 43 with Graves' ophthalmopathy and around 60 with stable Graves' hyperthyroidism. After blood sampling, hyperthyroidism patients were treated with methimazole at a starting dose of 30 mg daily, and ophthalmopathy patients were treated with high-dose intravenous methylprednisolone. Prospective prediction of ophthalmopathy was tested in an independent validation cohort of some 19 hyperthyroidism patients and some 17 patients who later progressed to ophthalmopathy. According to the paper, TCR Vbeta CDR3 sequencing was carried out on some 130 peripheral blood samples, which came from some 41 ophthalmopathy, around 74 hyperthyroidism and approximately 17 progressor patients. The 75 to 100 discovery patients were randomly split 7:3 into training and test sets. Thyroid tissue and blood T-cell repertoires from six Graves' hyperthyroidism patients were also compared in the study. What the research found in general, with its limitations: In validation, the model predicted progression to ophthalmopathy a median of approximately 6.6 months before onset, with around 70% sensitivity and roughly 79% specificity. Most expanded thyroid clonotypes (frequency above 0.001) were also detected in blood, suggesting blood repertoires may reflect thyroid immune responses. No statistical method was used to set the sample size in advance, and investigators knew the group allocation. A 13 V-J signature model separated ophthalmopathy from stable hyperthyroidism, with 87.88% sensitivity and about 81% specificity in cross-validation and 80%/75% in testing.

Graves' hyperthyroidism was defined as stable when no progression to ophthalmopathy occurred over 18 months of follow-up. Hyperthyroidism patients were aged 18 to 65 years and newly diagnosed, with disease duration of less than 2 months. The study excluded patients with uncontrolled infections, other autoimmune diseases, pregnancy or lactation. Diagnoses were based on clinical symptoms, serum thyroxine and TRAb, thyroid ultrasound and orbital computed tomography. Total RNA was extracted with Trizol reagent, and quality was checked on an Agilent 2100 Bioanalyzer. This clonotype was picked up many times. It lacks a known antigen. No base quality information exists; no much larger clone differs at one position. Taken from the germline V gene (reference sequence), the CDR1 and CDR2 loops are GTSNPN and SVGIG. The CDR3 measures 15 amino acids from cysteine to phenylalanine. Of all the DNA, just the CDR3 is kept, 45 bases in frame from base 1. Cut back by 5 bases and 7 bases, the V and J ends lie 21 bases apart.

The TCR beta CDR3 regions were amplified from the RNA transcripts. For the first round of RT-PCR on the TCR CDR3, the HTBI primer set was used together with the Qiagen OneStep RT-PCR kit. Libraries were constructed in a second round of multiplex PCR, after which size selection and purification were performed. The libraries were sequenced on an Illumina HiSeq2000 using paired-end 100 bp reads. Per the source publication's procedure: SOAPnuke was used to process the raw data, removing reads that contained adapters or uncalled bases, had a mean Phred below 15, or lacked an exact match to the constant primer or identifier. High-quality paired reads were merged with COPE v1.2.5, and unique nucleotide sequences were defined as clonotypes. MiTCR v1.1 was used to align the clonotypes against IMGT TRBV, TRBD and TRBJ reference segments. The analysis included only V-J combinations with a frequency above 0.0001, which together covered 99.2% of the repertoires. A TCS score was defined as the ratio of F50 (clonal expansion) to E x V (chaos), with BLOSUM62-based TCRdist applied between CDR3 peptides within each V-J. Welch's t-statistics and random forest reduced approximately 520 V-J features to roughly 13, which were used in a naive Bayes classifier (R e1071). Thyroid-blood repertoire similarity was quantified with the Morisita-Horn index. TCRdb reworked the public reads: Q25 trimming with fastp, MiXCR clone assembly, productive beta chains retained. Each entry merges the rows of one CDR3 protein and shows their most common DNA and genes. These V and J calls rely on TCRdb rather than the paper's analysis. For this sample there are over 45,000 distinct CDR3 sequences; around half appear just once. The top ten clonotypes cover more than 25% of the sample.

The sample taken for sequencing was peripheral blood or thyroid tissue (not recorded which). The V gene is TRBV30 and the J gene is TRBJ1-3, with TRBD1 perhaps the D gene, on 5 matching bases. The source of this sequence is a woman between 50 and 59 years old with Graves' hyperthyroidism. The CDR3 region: CAWVKPGTLSNTIYF. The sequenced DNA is TGTGCCTGGGTAAAGCCAGGGACTTTATCGAACACCATATATTTT.